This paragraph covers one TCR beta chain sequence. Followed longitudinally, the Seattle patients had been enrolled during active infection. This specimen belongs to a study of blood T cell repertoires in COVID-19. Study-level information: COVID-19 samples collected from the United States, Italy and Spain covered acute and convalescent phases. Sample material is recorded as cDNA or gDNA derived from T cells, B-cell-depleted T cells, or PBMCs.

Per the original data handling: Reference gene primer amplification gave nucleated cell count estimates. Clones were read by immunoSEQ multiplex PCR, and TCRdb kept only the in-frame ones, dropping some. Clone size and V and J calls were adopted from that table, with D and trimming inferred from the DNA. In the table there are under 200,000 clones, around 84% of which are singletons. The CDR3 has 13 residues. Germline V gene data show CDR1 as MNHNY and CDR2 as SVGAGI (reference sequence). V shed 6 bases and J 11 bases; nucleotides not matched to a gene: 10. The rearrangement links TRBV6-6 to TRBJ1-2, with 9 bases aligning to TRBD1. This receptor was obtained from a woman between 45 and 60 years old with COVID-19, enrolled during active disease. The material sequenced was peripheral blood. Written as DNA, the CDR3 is TGTGCCAGCAGCGACGGACAGGGGAAACGGTACACCTTC. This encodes CASSDGQGKRYTF.